One sample yielded the 23 T cell receptor beta chains listed below, sequenced in a study of OX40 agonist ivuxolimab in advanced cancers. Sequenced by immunoSEQ multiplex PCR; TCRdb stores in-frame clones only, minus some. This repertoire shows approximately 66,000 clones, 85% to 90% found once; its top ten account for about 6%. The sequencing here drew on CD4+ or CD8+ T cells sorted from blood, taken in a trial of the OX40 agonist ivuxolimab. The origin of the receptors is an adult with an advanced solid tumor such as melanoma, head and neck, liver or kidney cancer.

The rearrangement joins TRBV7-9 to TRBJ1-1, with D unclear. Germline loops: CDR1 SEHNR, CDR2 FQNEAQ (reference sequence). The CDR3 totals 13 residues. V lost 1 base, J lost 4 bases, and 7 bases lay in between. The chain's CDR3 is CASSLGAGTEAFF. The CDR3 nucleotides are TGTGCCAGCAGCTTAGGAGCGGGCACTGAAGCTTTCTTT.

The DNA for the CDR3 is TGTGCCAGCAGTTCTCCGAGGACCCCCCGGGATGAGCAGTTCTTC. This sequence encodes CASSSPRTPRDEQFF. The V call is TRBV28, the J call TRBJ2-1; D gene uncertain. Trimming took 4 bases from V and 8 from J, leaving 18 bases between them. The V gene's germline CDR1 is MDHEN and CDR2 SYDVKM. The CDR3 loop spans 15 amino acids. Looking up the rest from reference TRBV28 and TRBJ2-1 gives the full variable domain: DVKVTQSSRYLVKRTGEKVFLECVQDMDHENMFWYRQDPGLGLRLIYFSYDVKMKEKGDIPEGYSVSREKKERFSLILESASTNQTSMYLCASSSPRTPRDEQFFGPGTRLTVL.

V and J are TRBV7-9 and TRBJ1-2, with 9 bases aligning to TRBD1. After removal of 3 bases from V and 6 bases from J, the junction contained 5 bases not matched to a gene. Germline assignment: CDR1 SEHNR and CDR2 FQNEAQ (reference sequence). There are 14 residues in the CDR3. In DNA, the CDR3 is TGTGCCAGCAGCTTCGTTACAGGGGGCGATGGCTACACCTTC. This gives the protein CASSFVTGGDGYTF. Looking up the rest from reference TRBV7-9 and TRBJ1-2 gives the full variable domain: DTGVSQNPRHKITKRGQNVTFRCDPISEHNRLYWYRQTLGQGPEFLTYFQNEAQLEKSRLLSDRFSAERPKGSFSTLEIQRTEQGDSAMYLCASSFVTGGDGYTFGSGTRLTVV.

CDR3 sequence reads: CASSYSRTGNGYTF. In nucleotides, the CDR3 is TGTGCCAGCAGTTACTCGCGCACAGGGAATGGCTACACCTTC. V gene TRBV6-5 combines with J gene TRBJ1-2; perhaps TRBD1 as D (6 bases). Trimming shortened V by 0 bases and J by 6 bases, and 11 bases separated the two germline ends. Germline V gives CDR1 MNHEY, CDR2 SVGAGI. This CDR3 is built from 14 residues.

J is TRBJ1-5 and V is TRBV15; a possible D gene is TRBD1 (6 bases). The V gene's germline CDR1 is LNHNV and CDR2 YYDKDF (reference sequence). V was cut by 7 bases and J by 4 bases, with 14 bases left in between. This CDR3 is 14 amino acids long. The CDR3 region has the DNA TGTGCCACCAAGACGCCAGGGGCTAATCAGCCCCAGCATTTT. As protein: CATKTPGANQPQHF.

The sample holds a few counts of this clone. The CDR3 bases are TGCGCCAGCAGCCAAGGTCGGAACACTGAAGCTTTCTTT. Translated: CASSQGRNTEAFF. The chain has TRBV4-1 and TRBJ1-1; D is uncertain. The CDR3 is made up of 13 amino acids. The germline gives CDR1 MGHRA, CDR2 YSYEKL. V was pared by 1 base and J by 1 base, with 4 bases between.

The chain carries TRBV19 and TRBJ1-3; 7 positions agree with TRBD1. The ends lost 6 bases at V and 4 bases at J; junction bases unmatched: 15. Germline V gene data show CDR1 as LNHDA and CDR2 as SQIVND (reference sequence). This CDR3 contains 17 residues. CDR3 residues: CASSPGQSIIPGNTIYF. The CDR3 nucleotides are TGTGCCAGTAGCCCGGGACAGTCCATAATCCCCGGAAACACCATATATTTT.

The chain employs TRBV7-9 and TRBJ1-1; no definite D call. The CDR3 consists of 14 residues. CDR1 SEHNR and CDR2 FQNEAQ come from the germline V gene (reference sequence). V was trimmed by 5 bases and J by 6 bases, leaving 16 bases between them. CDR3 amino acids: CASSPWEAGAEAFF. CDR3 DNA: TGTGCCAGCAGCCCCTGGGAGGCTGGGGCTGAAGCTTTCTTT.

V and J are TRBV4-3 and TRBJ2-1; 7 nucleotides agree with TRBD2. Germline CDR1 and CDR2: LGHNA and YSLEER. The CDR3 runs to 15 residues. V dropped 1 base and J dropped 4; count of bases not matched to a gene: 4. The CDR3 spells CASSQVREQYNEQFF. DNA of the CDR3: TGCGCCAGCAGCCAAGTGCGGGAGCAGTACAATGAGCAGTTCTTC.

The chain couples TRBV28 to TRBJ1-1, with a weak D call TRBD1 (6 bases). The germline V gene has CDR1 MDHEN and CDR2 SYDVKM. Trimming left V 6 bases short and J 4 bases short, with 12 bases between. The CDR3 loop spans 13 amino acids. The CDR3 DNA sequence: TGTGCCAGCAGAGGGGGGTATGGCACTGAAGCTTTCTTT. Translated: CASRGGYGTEAFF.

This clone was found a few times. The chain recombines TRBV7-6 with TRBJ2-7, with TRBD2 identical over 9 bases. The germline V gene has CDR1 SGHVS and CDR2 FNYEAQ. J was trimmed by 3 bases and V by 4 bases; bases with no gene match: 13. This CDR3 contains 17 residues. Here the CDR3 reads CASSSRLGLAGLYEQYF. CDR3 DNA sequence: TGTGCCAGCAGCTCGAGGCTGGGTCTAGCGGGACTCTACGAGCAGTACTTC.

The V gene is TRBV4-2, the J gene TRBJ2-3, with TRBD2 matching over 8 bases. The germline gives CDR1 LGHNA, CDR2 YNFKEQ. The CDR3 runs 16 residues. V lost 0 bases to trimming and J lost 3 bases; unmatched junction nucleotides: 5. The CDR3 DNA follows: TGTGCCAGCAGCCAAGAAGCTAGCGGGTATACAGATACGCAGTATTTT. Its protein product is CASSQEASGYTDTQYF.

This rearrangement joins TRBV25-1 to TRBJ1-6, with a weak D call TRBD1 (5 bases). Germline V CDR1 and CDR2: MGHDK, SYGVNS. Trimming pared 3 bases from V and 13 bases from J, leaving 10 bases between. The length of the CDR3 is 12 residues. The CDR3 here is CASSEWGGPLHF. The CDR3 coding sequence is TGTGCCAGCAGTGAGTGGGGGGGGCCCCTCCACTTT.

This clone has a single count. The CDR3 loop reads CASSAPVVAGEGSYNEQFF. The CDR3 DNA is TGTGCCAGCAGCGCCCCGGTGGTAGCGGGAGAAGGCTCCTACAATGAGCAGTTCTTC. This chain uses TRBV9 with TRBJ2-1; 9 nucleotides line up with TRBD2. The length of the CDR3 is 19 residues. Per germline, CDR1 SGDLS and CDR2 YYNGEE. V was pared by 3 bases and J by 0 bases, with 13 bases of the junction left unmatched.

V gene TRBV5-8 combines with J gene TRBJ1-4, with D uncertain. CDR3 length: 15 residues. V was clipped by 0 bases and J by 2 bases, with 8 bases between them. Germline loops: CDR1 SGHTS, CDR2 YDEGEE. CDR3 amino acids: CASSLALDTNEKLFF. DNA of the CDR3: TGTGCCAGCAGCTTGGCGCTGGATACTAATGAAAAACTGTTTTTT.

The V and J genes are TRBV7-9 and TRBJ2-7; possible D gene TRBD2, 5 bases. This CDR3 has 16 amino acids. CDR1 is SEHNR and CDR2 is FQNEAQ in the germline V gene (reference sequence). V was trimmed by 4 bases and J by 0 bases, leaving 16 bases between them. In nucleotides, the CDR3 is TGTGCCAGCAGCTCAAACAGCGGACGGAACTCCTACGAGCAGTACTTC. Amino acid sequence: CASSSNSGRNSYEQYF.

The chain combines TRBV5-1 with TRBJ2-7; D perhaps matches TRBD2 (7 bases). The germline V and J ends were trimmed by 2 bases and 5 bases, with 17 bases remaining between them. This CDR3 region has 15 residues. The germline V gene has CDR1 SGHRS and CDR2 YFSETQ. The CDR3 region is CASSFVAGAVNEQYF. The CDR3 DNA follows: TGCGCCAGCAGCTTCGTGGCGGGGGCTGTCAACGAGCAGTACTTC.

V is TRBV19 and J is TRBJ1-5, with D maybe TRBD1 (5 bases). Germline-derived CDR1 and CDR2 are LNHDA and SQIVND (reference sequence). This CDR3 has 14 amino acids. V dropped 5 bases and J dropped 6 bases, with 14 bases sitting between them. The CDR3 here is CASSPGLGAQPQHF. The CDR3 bases are TGTGCCAGTAGTCCGGGACTGGGAGCTCAGCCCCAGCATTTT. The full variable domain, rest sourced from reference TRBV19 and TRBJ1-5, is DGGITQSPKYLFRKEGQNVTLSCEQNLNHDAMYWYRQDPGQGLRLIYYSQIVNDFQKGDIAEGYSVSREKKESFPLTVTSAQKNPTAFYLCASSPGLGAQPQHFGDGTRLSIL.

This chain links TRBV30 with TRBJ1-1; D is undetermined. CDR3 length: 13 amino acids. V lost 0 bases to trimming and J lost 5 bases, with 10 bases between them. The germline gives CDR1 GTSNPN, CDR2 SVGIG (reference sequence). Here the CDR3 reads CAWSVGITTEAFF. The CDR3, as DNA: TGTGCCTGGAGTGTAGGGATTACGACTGAAGCTTTCTTT.

V and J are TRBV11-2 and TRBJ2-5; D could derive from TRBD1 or TRBD2 (5 bases each). V was cut by 6 bases and J by 9 bases, with 23 bases left in between. The germline V gene has CDR1 SGHAT and CDR2 FQNNGV. The CDR3 is 15 amino acids. Written as DNA, the CDR3 is TGTGCCAGCAGGGGGGTAGCGAACCAAGAGAAGGCCCAGTACTTC. Its protein is CASRGVANQEKAQYF.

The V call is TRBV29-1, the J call TRBJ2-1; D not resolved. The CDR3 is made up of 14 amino acids. The germline CDR1 and CDR2 sequences are SQVTM and ANQGSEA. The V end was cut by 3 bases, the J end by 6 bases, with 15 bases between. CDR3 loop: CSVEWAYKRNEQFF. CDR3 nucleotide sequence: TGCAGCGTTGAGTGGGCCTACAAGCGCAATGAGCAGTTCTTC.

The chain joins TRBV9 to TRBJ2-2; 10 bases map to TRBD2. The CDR3 covers 16 residues. The V and J ends lost 2 bases and 2 bases, in that order; junction bases with no gene match: 3. Per the germline V gene, CDR1 is SGDLS and CDR2 is YYNGEE. CDR3 in DNA: TGTGCCAGCAGCGTTACTAGCGGGACTAACACCGGGGAGCTGTTTTTT. Its protein is CASSVTSGTNTGELFF. Full variable domain (outside the CDR3, taken from reference TRBV9 and TRBJ2-2): DSGVTQTPKHLITATGQRVTLRCSPRSGDLSVYWYQQSLDQGLQFLIQYYNGEERAKGNILERFSAQQFPDLHSELNLSSLELGDSALYFCASSVTSGTNTGELFFGEGSRLTVL.

The sample holds one count of this clone. This rearrangement joins TRBV9 to TRBJ2-2; D not certain. There are 14 residues in the CDR3. From germline, CDR1 is SGDLS and CDR2 YYNGEE. The V and J ends lost 4 bases and 7 bases respectively, with 14 bases between them. The DNA of the CDR3 is TGTGCCAGCAGCCCGTTCCCCCAGAGCGGGGAGCTGTTTTTT. It specifies CASSPFPQSGELFF. The whole variable domain, remainder taken from reference TRBV9 and TRBJ2-2, is DSGVTQTPKHLITATGQRVTLRCSPRSGDLSVYWYQQSLDQGLQFLIQYYNGEERAKGNILERFSAQQFPDLHSELNLSSLELGDSALYFCASSPFPQSGELFFGEGSRLTVL.